This T cell receptor beta chain was sequenced during a study of cytomegalovirus exposure and HLA in healthy donors. Study findings and constraints: The study recorded 150 to 200 TCR beta chains that were cytomegalovirus-associated. High specificity and sensitivity for cytomegalovirus status were reported for the classifier.

These donors were members of the roughly 120-subject validation cohort, a group separate from the roughly 670-subject first cohort. Sequenced by immunoSEQ multiplex PCR; TCRdb stores in-frame clones only, minus some. The table records 150,000 to 200,000 clones, around 84% of them present only once. This clone was detected only once. What it binds is not known. CDR1 and CDR2 (germline): GTSNPN, SVGIG (reference sequence). The CDR3 spans 13 residues. V lost 7 bases, J lost 8 bases, and 20 bases lay in between. Sequenced: PBMCs. The clonotype comes from a young man in good health and CMV-seropositive. This chain connects TRBV30 to TRBJ1-2; TRBD1 is a possible D gene (5 bases). Here the CDR3 reads CASNRDSNRGYTF. The CDR3 nucleotides are TGTGCCTCAAACCGGGACTCTAATCGGGGCTACACCTTC.